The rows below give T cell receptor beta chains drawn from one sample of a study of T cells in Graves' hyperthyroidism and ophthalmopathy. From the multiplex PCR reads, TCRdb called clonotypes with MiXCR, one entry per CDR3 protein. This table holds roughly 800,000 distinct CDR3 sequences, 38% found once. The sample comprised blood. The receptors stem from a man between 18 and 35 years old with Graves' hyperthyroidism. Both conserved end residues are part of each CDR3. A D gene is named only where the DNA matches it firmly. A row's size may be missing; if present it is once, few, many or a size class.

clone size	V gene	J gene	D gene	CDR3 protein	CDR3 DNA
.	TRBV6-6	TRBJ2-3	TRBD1	CASSGTGGFADTQYF	TGTGCCAGCAGCGGGACAGGGGGTTTTGCAGATACGCAGTATTTT
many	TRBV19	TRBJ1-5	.	CASSYRTSNQPQHF	TGTGCCAGTAGCTACCGGACTAGCAATCAGCCCCAGCATTTT
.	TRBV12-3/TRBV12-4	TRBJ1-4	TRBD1	CASSPGTGVANEKLFF	TGTGCCAGCAGCCCCGGGACAGGGGTTGCTAATGAAAAACTGTTTTTT
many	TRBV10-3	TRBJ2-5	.	CAISGSGQETQYF	TGTGCCATCAGTGGTAGCGGACAAGAGACCCAGTACTTC
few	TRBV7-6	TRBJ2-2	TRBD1	CASLGLTGGKAGELFF	TGTGCCAGCCTAGGCTTGACAGGGGGCAAAGCCGGGGAGCTGTTTTTT
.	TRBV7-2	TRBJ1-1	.	CARSDGGTEAFF	TGTGCCAGAAGCGACGGTGGCACTGAAGCTTTCTTT
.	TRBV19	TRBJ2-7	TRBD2	CASSGLAGVVSYEQYF	TGTGCCAGTAGTGGACTAGCGGGAGTCGTGTCCTACGAGCAGTACTTC
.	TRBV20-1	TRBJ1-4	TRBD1	CSAPGTGAEKLFF	TGCAGTGCACCCGGGACAGGGGCGGAAAAACTGTTTTTT
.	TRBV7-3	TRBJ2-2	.	CASSPYAGELFF	TGTGCCAGCAGCCCCTACGCCGGGGAGCTGTTTTTT
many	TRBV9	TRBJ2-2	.	CASSVPGWTGELFF	TGTGCCAGCAGCGTACCGGGGTGGACCGGGGAGCTGTTTTTT
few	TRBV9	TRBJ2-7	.	CASSVGHARSNYEQYF	TGTGCCAGCAGCGTAGGTCACGCCAGGTCAAACTACGAGCAGTACTTC
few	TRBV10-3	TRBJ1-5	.	CATGHSSETQHF	TGTGCCACTGGACATTCCTCCGAGACCCAGCATTTT
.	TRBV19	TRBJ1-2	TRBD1	CASSLLPLGQDNYGYTF	TGTGCCAGTAGTTTACTACCACTGGGACAGGACAACTATGGCTACACCTTC
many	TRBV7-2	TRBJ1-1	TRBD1	CASSFADRGTEAFF	TGTGCCAGCAGCTTTGCTGACAGGGGGACTGAAGCTTTCTTT
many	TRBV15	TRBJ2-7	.	CATSGPGNSYEQYF	TGTGCCACCAGTGGCCCGGGAAACTCCTACGAGCAGTACTTC
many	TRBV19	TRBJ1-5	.	CASSRFGGDQPQHF	TGTGCCAGTAGCCGTTTTGGAGGGGATCAGCCCCAGCATTTT
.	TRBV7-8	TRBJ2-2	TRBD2	CASSRPAREGQEGGELFF	TGTGCCAGCAGCCGACCCGCGCGGGAGGGCCAGGAGGGCGGGGAGCTGTTTTTT
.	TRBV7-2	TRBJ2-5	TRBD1	CASSFRIGQGIGETQYF	TGTGCCAGCAGCTTTAGAATCGGACAGGGTATTGGAGAGACCCAGTACTTC
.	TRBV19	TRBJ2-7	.	CASSTYGVLLYEQYF	TGTGCCAGTAGTACTTATGGGGTCCTCCTCTACGAGCAGTACTTC
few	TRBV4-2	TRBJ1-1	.	CASTPRQENTEAFF	TGTGCCAGCACCCCGAGGCAGGAAAACACTGAAGCTTTCTTT
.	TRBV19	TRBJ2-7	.	CASSISHRNSYEQYF	TGTGCCAGTAGTATCTCTCACAGAAACTCCTACGAGCAGTACTTC
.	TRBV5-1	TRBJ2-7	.	CASSLAGEPYEQYF	TGCGCCAGCAGCTTGGCCGGGGAGCCTTACGAGCAGTACTTC
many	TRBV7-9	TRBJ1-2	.	CASSLALGRKAYGYTF	TGTGCCAGCAGCTTAGCGTTGGGCAGGAAGGCGTATGGCTACACCTTC
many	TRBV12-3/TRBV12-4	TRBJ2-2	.	CASSFLGELFF	TGTGCCAGCAGCTTCCTGGGGGAGCTGTTTTTT
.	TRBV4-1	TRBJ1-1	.	CASSSATWGTEAFF	TGCGCCAGCAGCTCTGCAACGTGGGGGACTGAAGCTTTCTTT
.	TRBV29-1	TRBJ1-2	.	CSLDRSYGYTF	TGCAGCTTGGACAGATCCTATGGCTACACCTTC
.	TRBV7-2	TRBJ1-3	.	CASSQGLGHTIYF	TGCGCCAGCAGCCAAGGGCTGGGCCACACCATATATTTT
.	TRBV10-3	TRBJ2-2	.	CATNAKKTDSGELFF	TGTGCCACCAATGCGAAAAAGACCGACTCCGGGGAGCTGTTTTTT
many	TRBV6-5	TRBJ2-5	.	CASSYGRQETQYF	TGTGCCAGCAGTTACGGCAGGCAAGAGACCCAGTACTTC
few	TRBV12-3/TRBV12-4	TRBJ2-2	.	CASTLPNTGELFF	TGTGCCAGCACCCTTCCGAACACCGGGGAGCTGTTTTTT
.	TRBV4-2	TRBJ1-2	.	CASSQDPSDGYTF	TGTGCCAGCAGCCAAGACCCCTCCGATGGCTACACCTTC
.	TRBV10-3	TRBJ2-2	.	CAISDTNKNTGELFF	TGTGCCATCAGCGACACCAACAAGAACACCGGGGAGCTGTTTTTT
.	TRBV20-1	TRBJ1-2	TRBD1	CSGGQGLNGYTF	TGCAGTGGCGGACAGGGCCTAAATGGCTACACCTTC
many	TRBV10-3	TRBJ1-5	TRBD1	CATQGAGGNQPQHF	TGTGCCACCCAGGGGGCAGGGGGCAATCAGCCCCAGCATTTT
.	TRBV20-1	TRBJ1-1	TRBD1	CSARKGAISRHEAFF	TGCAGTGCTAGAAAGGGGGCGATTAGCCGCCATGAAGCTTTCTTT
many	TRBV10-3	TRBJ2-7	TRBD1	CAISDEDRLFEQYF	TGTGCCATCAGTGATGAGGACAGGCTCTTCGAGCAGTACTTC
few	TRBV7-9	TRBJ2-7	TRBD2	CASSWGGTTSYEQYF	TGTGCCAGCAGCTGGGGGGGTACTACCTCCTACGAGCAGTACTTC
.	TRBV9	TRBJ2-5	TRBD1	CASTPGTGQETQYF	TGTGCCAGCACCCCGGGGACAGGGCAAGAGACCCAGTACTTC
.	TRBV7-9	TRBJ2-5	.	CASSSNRVAETQYF	TGTGCCAGCAGCTCAAACAGGGTTGCGGAGACCCAGTACTTC
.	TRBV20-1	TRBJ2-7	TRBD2	CSAVNPGRSYEQYF	TGCAGTGCTGTGAACCCCGGGAGGTCCTACGAGCAGTACTTC
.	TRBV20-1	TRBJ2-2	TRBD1	CSASGGTGELFF	TGCAGTGCTTCAGGGGGCACCGGGGAGCTGTTTTTT
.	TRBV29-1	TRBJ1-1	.	CSSTARVGGAEAFF	TGCAGCTCCACCGCCCGGGTTGGGGGCGCTGAAGCTTTCTTT
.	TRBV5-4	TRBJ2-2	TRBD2	CASSADPGLAGGPELFF	TGTGCCAGCAGCGCCGACCCGGGACTAGCGGGGGGGCCGGAGCTGTTTTTT
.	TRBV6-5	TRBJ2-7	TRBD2	CASSTPAVTGLAGRGHEQYF	TGTGCCAGCAGTACCCCAGCGGTGACGGGACTAGCGGGCCGGGGCCACGAGCAGTACTTC
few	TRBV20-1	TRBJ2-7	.	CSARAQGSYEQYF	TGCAGTGCTAGAGCCCAAGGGAGCTACGAGCAGTACTTC
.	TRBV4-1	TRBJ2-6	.	CASSRNSGANVLTF	TGCGCCAGCAGCCGGAACTCTGGGGCCAACGTCCTGACTTTC
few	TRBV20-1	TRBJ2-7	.	CSARGPGRRDYYEQYF	TGCAGTGCTAGAGGCCCAGGGCGGAGAGACTACTACGAGCAGTACTTC
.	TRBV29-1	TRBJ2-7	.	CSVKGDLYEQYF	TGCAGCGTTAAGGGGGATCTCTACGAGCAGTACTTC